This T cell receptor (beta chain) was obtained from a study of identical twins. Via MiXCR, TCRdb re-called the 5' RACE reads, giving one row per CDR3 protein. The sample has 690,000 or so distinct CDR3 sequences, around 6% seen once. The germline V gene encodes CDR1 MNHNS and CDR2 SASEGT. The CDR3 totals 14 residues. V dropped 5 bases and J dropped 5; count of bases not matched to a gene: 8. This clonotype was observed at least ten times. The specimen was naive T cells sorted from blood. The sequence was obtained from a man younger than 35 in good health. The chain uses TRBV6-1 and TRBJ2-5, with 7 bases lining up with TRBD1. Written as DNA, the CDR3 is TGTGCCAGCAGTCTGGGGACAGAAGAGGAGACCCAGTACTTC. This codes for CASSLGTEEETQYF.